These T cell receptor beta chains were read from a single sample in a study of cytomegalovirus exposure and HLA in healthy donors. This table comes from immunoSEQ multiplex PCR, and its TCRdb copy is limited to in-frame clones, with some not included. In the table there are about 160,000 clones, about 86% of which are singletons. Sample: PBMCs. These receptors came from a woman aged 18-29 years in good health and CMV-seronegative. Each CDR3 is given with its conserved first and last residue. Fields, in order: D gene, V gene, clone size, J gene, CDR3 protein, CDR3 DNA. D genes are given only for firm matches. Not every row has a clone size; where given, it reads once, few, many or a size class.

>-|TRBV2|-|TRBJ1-3
CASSEAGFSGNTIYF
TGTGCCAGCAGTGAAGCCGGGTTCTCTGGAAACACCATATATTTT
>TRBD2|TRBV4-1|-|TRBJ2-2
CASSQPGTSSNTGELFF
TGCGCCAGCAGCCAACCCGGGACTAGTTCGAACACCGGGGAGCTGTTTTTT
>-|TRBV19|-|TRBJ1-1
CASSLETPKTNTEAFF
TGTGCCAGTAGTCTCGAGACACCTAAGACGAACACTGAAGCTTTCTTT
>TRBD1|TRBV27|-|TRBJ1-4
CASRPTGGHEKLFF
TGTGCCAGCAGGCCGACAGGGGGCCATGAAAAACTGTTTTTT
>-|TRBV6-1|-|TRBJ1-6
CASSERQGSNSPLHF
TGTGCCAGCAGTGAACGGCAGGGTAGCAATTCACCCCTCCACTTT
>-|TRBV27|-|TRBJ2-7
CASSLTPGTGSEQYF
TGTGCCAGCAGTTTGACTCCCGGTACAGGGAGCGAGCAGTACTTC
>TRBD2|TRBV7-9|-|TRBJ2-1
CASSPVPASGGLSYNEQFF
TGTGCCAGCAGCCCCGTCCCCGCTAGCGGGGGCCTCTCCTACAATGAGCAGTTCTTC
>-|TRBV28|-|TRBJ1-1
CASSLAGAEAFF
TGTGCCAGCAGTTTGGCAGGGGCGGAAGCTTTCTTT
>-|TRBV10-3|-|TRBJ2-5
CAISGKEGPETQYF
TGTGCCATCAGTGGTAAGGAGGGACCGGAGACCCAGTACTTC
>TRBD1|TRBV19|-|TRBJ1-4
CASRPWDRVANEKLFF
TGTGCCAGTAGACCCTGGGACAGGGTGGCTAATGAAAAACTGTTTTTT
>TRBD2|TRBV6-1|-|TRBJ2-7
CASSEMTSGSHEQYF
TGTGCCAGCAGTGAAATGACTAGCGGGAGCCACGAGCAGTACTTC
>-|TRBV2|-|TRBJ1-6
CASSEVGRANSPLHF
TGTGCCAGCAGTGAGGTGGGCAGGGCTAATTCACCCCTCCACTTT
>-|TRBV28|-|TRBJ1-5
CASRPRGFRYPQPQHF
TGTGCCAGCAGGCCCAGGGGTTTCAGGTACCCTCAGCCCCAGCATTTT
>-|TRBV28|few|TRBJ2-2
CASREQGELFF
TGTGCCAGCAGAGAACAGGGGGAGCTGTTTTTT
>TRBD1|TRBV28|-|TRBJ1-1
CASSYRGNTEAFF
TGTGCCAGCAGTTACAGGGGGAACACTGAAGCTTTCTTT
>-|TRBV27|once|TRBJ2-1
CASSGGLSYNEQFF
TGTGCCAGCAGTGGCGGTCTCTCCTACAATGAGCAGTTCTTC
>-|TRBV19|-|TRBJ2-1
CASSIVQSYNEQFF
TGTGCCAGTAGTATAGTGCAGTCCTACAATGAGCAGTTCTTC
>-|TRBV7-9|-|TRBJ2-5
CASSLVSETQYF
TGTGCCAGCAGCTTAGTATCGGAGACCCAGTACTTC
>-|TRBV6-5|-|TRBJ2-7
CASSYGAEYEQYF
TGTGCCAGCAGTTACGGGGCCGAATACGAGCAGTACTTC
>-|TRBV21-1|-|TRBJ2-7
CASSKAVAESYEQYF
TGTGCCAGCAGCAAAGCGGTAGCGGAGTCCTACGAGCAGTACTTC
>-|TRBV28|-|TRBJ2-2
CASSLTEPTRELFF
TGTGCCAGCAGTTTGACAGAACCTACTCGGGAGCTGTTTTTT
>-|TRBV19|-|TRBJ2-1
CASSIPGYGYNEQFF
TGTGCCAGTAGTATTCCAGGGTACGGCTACAATGAGCAGTTCTTC
>TRBD2|TRBV7-9|-|TRBJ2-3
CASSSARGGLRDTQYF
TGTGCCAGCAGCTCCGCGCGGGGGGGGCTAAGGGATACGCAGTATTTT
>TRBD1|TRBV7-9|-|TRBJ1-1
CASSTYRGRLSNTEAFF
TGTGCCAGCAGCACATACAGGGGGCGGTTATCGAACACTGAAGCTTTCTTT
>TRBD1|TRBV5-1|-|TRBJ1-1
CASSSLTGVDTEAFF
TGCGCCAGCAGCTCCTTAACAGGGGTCGACACTGAAGCTTTCTTT
>TRBD2|TRBV5-4|-|TRBJ2-7
CASSLKGGGPVWEQYF
TGTGCCAGCAGCTTGAAAGGCGGGGGGCCTGTCTGGGAGCAGTACTTC
>-|TRBV27|-|TRBJ1-3
CASTIGGSSGNTIYF
TGTGCCAGCACCATAGGAGGGAGCTCTGGAAACACCATATATTTT
>-|TRBV5-1|-|TRBJ2-2
CASSGQSNTGELFF
TGCGCCAGCTCGGGACAATCGAACACCGGGGAGCTGTTTTTT
>-|TRBV9|once|TRBJ1-6
CASTARLEVDSPLHF
TGTGCCAGCACCGCCAGGCTGGAGGTCGATTCACCCCTCCACTTT
>-|TRBV7-9|-|TRBJ2-2
CASSLSSASNTGELFF
TGTGCCAGCAGCTTGAGTAGCGCTTCGAACACCGGGGAGCTGTTTTTT
>-|TRBV5-1|-|TRBJ2-2
CATTVSAGELFF
TGCGCCACCACGGTGAGCGCCGGGGAGCTGTTTTTT
>TRBD1|TRBV27|-|TRBJ2-7
CASRPGQGFREQYF
TGTGCCAGCAGGCCCGGACAGGGTTTTAGGGAGCAGTACTTC
>-|TRBV27|-|TRBJ2-1
CASSLGGAEQFF
TGTGCCAGCAGTTTGGGAGGTGCTGAGCAGTTCTTC
>-|TRBV15|-|TRBJ2-7
CATSGGYTYEQYF
TGTGCCACCTCTGGGGGGTACACCTACGAGCAGTACTTC
>-|TRBV10-3|-|TRBJ1-3
CAISEQHFSGNTIYF
TGTGCCATCAGTGAACAGCACTTCTCTGGAAACACCATATATTTT
>-|TRBV6-1|-|TRBJ1-5
CASKASNQPQHF
TGTGCCAGCAAAGCAAGCAATCAGCCCCAGCATTTT
>-|TRBV9|once|TRBJ1-2
CASSETGGYGYTF
TGTGCCAGCAGCGAAACAGGCGGCTATGGCTACACCTTC
>-|TRBV13|-|TRBJ1-2
CASSSLRGGYTF
TGTGCCAGCAGCTCCCTTAGGGGCGGCTACACCTTC
>-|TRBV27|-|TRBJ1-2
CASSLGDNPQSGYTF
TGTGCCAGCAGTTTGGGGGACAATCCCCAGAGTGGCTACACCTTC
>-|TRBV5-4|-|TRBJ2-5
CASSQIQGRQETQYF
TGTGCCAGCAGCCAGATACAGGGTCGACAAGAGACCCAGTACTTC
>-|TRBV19|-|TRBJ2-7
CASSFSGTSTYEQYF
TGTGCCAGTAGTTTCTCCGGGACTTCCACCTACGAGCAGTACTTC
>-|TRBV4-1|-|TRBJ2-1
CASSQVGGRKQFF
TGCGCCAGCAGCCAAGTAGGTGGGAGGAAACAGTTCTTC
>TRBD1|TRBV10-3|-|TRBJ1-4
CAISDSDRGTNEKLFF
TGTGCCATCAGTGACTCAGACAGGGGGACTAATGAAAAACTGTTTTTT
>TRBD2|TRBV6-1|-|TRBJ2-7
CASSDFQRGPYEQYF
TGTGCCAGCAGTGATTTCCAGCGGGGCCCCTACGAGCAGTACTTC
>-|TRBV27|once|TRBJ1-5
CASSPGTNQPQHF
TGTGCCAGCAGCCCTGGGACTAATCAGCCCCAGCATTTT
>-|TRBV11-3|-|TRBJ1-1
CASSLGQGENTEAFF
TGTGCCAGCAGCTTAGGGCAAGGGGAGAACACTGAAGCTTTCTTT
>TRBD2|TRBV4-2|few|TRBJ2-1
CASSQAPTSGGAEQFF
TGTGCCAGCAGCCAAGCCCCGACTAGCGGGGGGGCTGAGCAGTTCTTC
>TRBD1|TRBV11-3|-|TRBJ2-1
CASSLTGYANEQFF
TGTGCCAGCAGCTTGACAGGGTATGCGAATGAGCAGTTCTTC